This entry lists 6 T cell receptor beta chains sequenced from one sample in a study of sequential checkpoint blockade in melanoma. Treatment meaning: randomized to nivolumab then ipilimumab (arm A) or the reverse (arm B). Only in-frame clones appear in the TCRdb table, and some are missing; sequencing was by immunoSEQ multiplex PCR. This sample yields under 25,000 clones, of which more than 70% are seen a single time; about 39% belongs to the top ten. This specimen consisted of CD8+ T cells sorted from blood (inferred from file names), obtained from a patient given nivolumab and ipilimumab in sequence. These receptors all stem from a human donor with melanoma.

This rearrangement joins TRBV19 to TRBJ1-4, with D hard to call. V dropped 3 bases and J dropped 8 bases, with 16 bases sitting between them. The CDR3 has 15 residues. Germline V lookup: CDR1 LNHDA, CDR2 SQIVND (reference sequence). The CDR3 nucleotides read TGTGCCAGTAGTATCCGCAGTGGAGGGAAGGAAAAACTGTTTTTT. It is translated as CASSIRSGGKEKLFF.

This sequence joins TRBV13 and TRBJ1-2, with 7 bases lining up with TRBD1. Germline V gene lookup returns CDR1 PRHDT and CDR2 FYEKMQ (reference sequence). This CDR3 has 13 residues. V was pared by 7 bases and J by 4 bases, with 6 bases of the junction left unmatched. CDR3 region: CASTHRGAYGYTF. The CDR3 region has the DNA TGTGCCAGCACTCACAGGGGCGCCTATGGCTACACCTTC. Complete variable domain (other parts from reference TRBV13 and TRBJ1-2): AAGVIQSPRHLIKEKRETATLKCYPIPRHDTVYWYQQGPGQDPQFLISFYEKMQSDKGSIPDRFSAQQFSDYHSELNMSSLELGDSALYFCASTHRGAYGYTFGSGTRLTVV.

This clone has a handful of counts. This chain links TRBV15 with TRBJ2-7, with 11 bases aligning to TRBD2. The CDR3 runs to 16 residues. Unmatched junction bases numbered 11, after V lost 5 bases and J lost 5 bases. Germline lookup yields CDR1 LNHNV and CDR2 YYDKDF (reference sequence). CDR3 amino acids: CATSPGRLAGRDEQYF. CDR3 nucleotide sequence: TGTGCCACCAGCCCGGGGAGACTAGCGGGAAGGGACGAGCAGTACTTC.

The rearrangement links TRBV27 to TRBJ1-4, with 10 nucleotides matching TRBD1. The CDR3 runs to 16 residues. The J segment lost 8 bases and the V segment lost 5 bases, leaving 11 bases of the junction unmatched. The germline V gene has CDR1 MNHEY and CDR2 SMNVEV (reference sequence). CDR3 protein: CASSPGTGDLREKLFF. Written as DNA, the CDR3 is TGTGCCAGCAGTCCCGGGACAGGGGATTTGCGGGAAAAACTGTTTTTT.

The chain combines TRBV7-9 with TRBJ1-5; no definite D call. CDR1 and CDR2 from the germline V gene are SEHNR and FQNEAQ (reference sequence). Trimming pared 5 bases from V and 1 base from J, leaving 9 bases between. The CDR3 consists of 14 residues. The CDR3: CASSLVESNQPQHF. As DNA, the CDR3 is TGTGCCAGCAGCCTGGTGGAGAGCAATCAGCCCCAGCATTTT.

As concerns this clone: This specimen includes other DNA sequences encoding the same CDR3. The chain recombines TRBV28 with TRBJ1-2, with 7 bases lining up with TRBD1. The germline CDR1 and CDR2 sequences are MDHEN and SYDVKM. After removal of 6 bases from V and 8 bases from J, the junction contained 12 bases not matched to a gene. The CDR3 is 14 amino acids. The CDR3 DNA reads TGTGCCAGCAGCCGACAGGGTTCCTTCTACGGCTACACCTTC. It codes for CASSRQGSFYGYTF.